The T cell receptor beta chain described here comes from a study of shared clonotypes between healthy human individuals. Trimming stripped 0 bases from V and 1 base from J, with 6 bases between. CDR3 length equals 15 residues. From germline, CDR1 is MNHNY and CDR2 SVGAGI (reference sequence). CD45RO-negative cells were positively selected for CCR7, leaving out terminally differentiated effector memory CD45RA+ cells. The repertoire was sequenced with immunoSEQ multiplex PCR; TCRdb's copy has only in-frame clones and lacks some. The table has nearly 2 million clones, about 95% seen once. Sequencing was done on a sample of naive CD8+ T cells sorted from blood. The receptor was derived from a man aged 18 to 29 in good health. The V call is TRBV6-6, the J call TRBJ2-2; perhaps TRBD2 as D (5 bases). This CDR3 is CASSYSRVNTGELFF. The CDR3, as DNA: TGTGCCAGCAGTTACTCGAGGGTGAACACCGGGGAGCTGTTTTTT.